This T cell receptor (beta chain) was recorded in a study of tumor T cells in aggressive B-cell lymphoma. This clone was counted a single time. CDR1 SGHAT and CDR2 FQNNGV come from the germline V gene. Trimming stripped 11 bases from V and 4 bases from J, with 11 bases between. The CDR3 spans 11 residues. Using immunoSEQ multiplex PCR, the repertoire was profiled, and TCRdb retains in-frame clones only, with some absent. Of approximately 4,200 clones in the sample, roughly nine tenths were seen once. Sequencing input: tumor tissue. This sequence was found in an adult with diffuse large B cell lymphoma. This rearrangement joins TRBV11-2 to TRBJ1-1; D is uncertain. The CDR3 sequence is CAFQLPTEAFF. CDR3 nucleotides: TGTGCCTTCCAACTCCCCACTGAAGCTTTCTTT. The whole variable domain, filled in from reference TRBV11-2 and TRBJ1-1, reads EAGVAQSPRYKIIEKRQSVAFWCNPISGHATLYWYQQILGQGPKLLIQFQNNGVVDDSQLPKDRFSAERLKGVDSTLKIQPAKLEDSAVYLCAFQLPTEAFFGQGTRLTVV.